This section outlines one T cell receptor (beta chain) sequence together with its context. Its cognate antigen has yet to be identified. Base qualities are not recorded, but no much larger clone differs from it by a single base. The germline V gene gives CDR1 as SQVTM and CDR2 as ANQGSEA. V is shortened by 4 bases, J by 4 bases, and the region joining them spans 11 bases. From the cysteine through the phenylalanine, the CDR3 covers 12 amino acids. Just the 36-base CDR3 DNA is kept, in frame starting at base 1. The sample originates from a study of cytomegalovirus exposure and HLA in healthy donors (dated by TCRdb to between 2016 and 2019). With respect to the entire study: An earlier analysis of some 600 of the donors reported under 300 Gb of sequence data and 100 million to 120 million unique TCR beta sequences obtained from around 180 million T cells. The study was designed to test whether signatures of past pathogen exposure could be identified by cataloging public T cell receptors. The study used immunosequencing to profile the T cell repertoires of approximately 650 subjects and linked those repertoires to cytomegalovirus serostatus. Alongside the repertoire data, information on donor age, sex, ethnicity and CMV serostatus was compiled. Among roughly 400 genotyped donors of the cohort, an average of around 250,000 unique TCR beta nucleotide sequences was sequenced per donor, of which about 18% were non-productive. To predict cytomegalovirus infection status, the study combined high-throughput TCR immunosequencing, statistical association of individual TCRs with disease status, and machine learning. Because of strong linkage in the cohort, five DR-DQ haplotypes were treated as single units for association and clustering. To decide whether each TCR beta V gene segment behaved as functional or pseudogenic, an earlier analysis of several hundred of the donors relied on high-throughput TCR beta sequencing. A later analysis re-analyzed previously published TCR beta repertoires from roughly 600 donors and added high-resolution HLA genotyping to study TCR occurrence patterns. In addition to the first cohort of 666 subjects, a separate validation cohort of around 110 different subjects was used. Rather than using new phenotypic data, the later analysis identified candidate immune exposures from TCR beta sequences and from how often those sequences occurred across donors. Genome-wide SNP genotypes for about three fifths of the roughly 670 donors were used in a later genetic analysis, which treated that subset as a discovery cohort. Among the roughly 380 genotyped donors, 81% belonged to the genetic ancestry cluster associated with self-reported Caucasian donors. The number of donors typed differed by locus, with about 629-630 for A, B, C, DRB1 and DQB1, approximately 500 for DQA1, 600 to 610 for DPA1, and approximately 470 for DPB1. HLA typing included class I and class II loci at four-digit resolution. Every repertoire in the discovery cohort had been generated on one and the same sequencing platform. An early release that covered more than 550 HLA-typed donors contained about 300 gigabases of sequencing data and around 85 million unique TCR sequences.

The cohort was made up of around 720 healthy bone marrow donors. At the time of sampling, all cohort members were nominally healthy, though unrecorded immune exposures were likely present. The donor tested CMV seronegative, placing the donor among the 300 to 450 seronegative members of the cohort. Every donor gave a peripheral blood sample, and the peripheral blood mononuclear cells from that sample were used for TCR beta sequencing. The Qiagen DNeasy Blood Extraction Kit was used to extract genomic DNA from the blood cell samples. Libraries were prepared through the immunoSEQ multiplex PCR assay. For the multiplex PCR, a mixture combining 60 forward primers for TCR Vbeta segments and 13 reverse primers for TCR Jbeta segments was used. The CDR3 region of rearranged TCR beta genes was amplified from genomic DNA by a multiplex PCR assay. Amplified TCR beta libraries were sequenced as 87-base-pair reads on the Illumina HiSeq System. The original pipeline was this. In a later analysis, roughly 80 million unique TCR beta chains were counted across the approximately 620 repertoires, and around 11 million of these chains were shared by at least two donors. A nearest-neighbor algorithm error-corrected the raw reads and collapsed the reads into unique sequences, merging closely related sequences to remove PCR and sequencing errors. To assign V, D and J gene segments, CDR3 sequences were aligned to IMGT reference sequences. For a sequence to be retained, a match of at least six nucleotides was required to both a V gene segment and a J gene segment. A rearrangement counted as productive if the CDR3 had no stop codons and remained in frame with V and J, and every other rearrangement counted as non-productive. Following IMGT convention, CDR3 was defined as the stretch from the second conserved V-encoded cysteine to the conserved J-encoded phenylalanine. The earlier analysis of roughly 590 of the donors excluded sequences that lacked an unambiguous match to a single V gene segment. In an earlier analysis of approximately 550 of the donors, V segments were called functional above 56.7% productive rearrangements and were called segregating when the between-donor standard deviation exceeded 5%. A statistical classification framework was developed to diagnose cytomegalovirus status using the catalog of TCR beta chain sequences. V and J gene assignment, in a later analysis, came from comparing TCR nucleotide sequences with IMGT/GENE-DB human TR gene sequences. A later analysis assigned CDR3 sequences and most-parsimonious VDJ recombination scenarios with the TCRdist pipeline. In a later analysis, each TCR beta chain was defined by its CDR3 amino acid sequence together with its V-gene family, and reads without a unique V-gene family were excluded. In a later analysis, nearly 600 highly shared, low-generation-probability nucleotide sequences were removed to address suspected cross-contamination and a sequencing artifact. For each public chain, a later analysis derived a clonal expansion index from normalized ranks of inferred template counts within each repertoire. In a later analysis, generation probabilities were computed using a VDJ recombination model fitted to out-of-frame rearrangements, and the results were checked against IGoR. In a later analysis, hypergeometric tests were used to score TCR-TCR, TCR-HLA and TCR-CMV co-occurrence, with a repertoire-size bias correction applied to TCR pairs. To estimate false discovery rates, a later analysis permuted the HLA or CMV assignments 20 times. A later analysis grouped co-occurring TCRs with DBSCAN, adding TCRdist sequence similarity when clustering within HLA-allele-positive subsets. Repertoires with fewer than 30,000 or more than 120,000 public chains, plus five repertoires with anomalous nucleotide sharing, were excluded from co-occurrence clustering. This is the immuneACCESS table as TCRdb keeps it, with only in-frame sequences that have V and J called. A part of the clones is gone; compared with another copy, unresolved V genes explain less than half, and the rest is unexplained. V and J calls and clone size are those listed in that table; D and trimming were worked out from the DNA. Across this sample there are 150,000 to 200,000 clones, with 75% to 85% seen only once. 1.6% of the sample is in the top ten clones.

Here is what the overall study found, with its caveats: According to a later analysis, TCR association rates differed among HLA loci, with DRB1 alleles showing the most associated TCRs and HLA-C alleles showing the fewest. Correlated functional status among segregating V segments might be attributable to linkage disequilibrium, but an unknown experimental factor could not be ruled out. The study listed 150 to 200 TCR beta chains as associated with cytomegalovirus. It was suggested by the authors that the approach could potentially be generalized to other disease states and immunological phenotypes. A group of highly shared sequence variants was considered likely to be a technical artifact of the sequencing pipeline. CMV serostatus was the only immune exposure information available for the cohort. HLA typing was unavailable for some donors at each locus, so association tests used only the typed subset. Some IMGT-functional V segments, including TRBV6-2 and TRBV6-3, could not be told apart with the 87-base-pair reads, so those segments were excluded. Because counts were too low, 15 to 20 rarely observed V segments, including chromosome 9 orphons, were excluded from the earlier analysis of some 590 of the donors. The cohort was sequenced for TCR beta chains only, and without alpha or paired-chain data the features that could be detected were limited. According to a later analysis, parvovirus B19, influenza, CMV and Epstein-Barr virus appeared linked to several top co-occurrence clusters. The classifier was reported to diagnose cytomegalovirus status with high specificity and sensitivity in both the original cohort and the validation cohort. An association between a missense DCLRE1C variant and V-gene and J-gene trimming of TCR beta chains was found in a later genetic analysis and replicated in an independent cohort. A further reported finding was that TCR beta sequences accurately predicted the HLA-A and HLA-B alleles for most subjects in the first cohort. In vitro tests confirmed that a few of the cytomegalovirus-associated TCR beta chains recognize cytomegalovirus antigens. In a later genetic analysis, fewer N-insertions in productive TCRs were reported among donors in an Asian-associated ancestry cluster than the roughly 700-donor mean. Across donors, most TCR sequences were observed very rarely, whereas some public TCRs were present in many individuals. In a later analysis, HLA-associated TCR beta chains were found to be more clonally expanded and to have lower generation probabilities than equally common non-associated chains. When HLA alleles, especially DR and DQ, strongly co-occurred, attributing TCR associations to individual alleles was difficult. Most CMV-associated TCR beta chains appeared to be HLA-restricted in a later analysis, and the HLA associations seemed to be driven largely by CMV exposure. Sequencing depth was assumed to be roughly uniform across donors in the presence/absence analyses, though that assumption may not hold. An earlier analysis of 450 to 750 of the donors showed that most TCR beta V segments appeared in productive rearrangements either about 90% or about 30% of the time, which broadly matched IMGT annotations. Specific HLA alleles were associated with more than 15,000 TCR beta sequences at a false discovery rate of 0.05 in a later analysis.

Recombination linked TRBV29-1 to TRBJ2-7; perhaps TRBD2 is the D gene, with 5 bases matching. The receptor was derived from a woman in her 50s in good health and CMV-seronegative. Material for sequencing was PBMCs. The DNA reads as follows: TGCAGCGTTGGAGTAGGGAGTTACGAGCAGTACTTC. Its amino acids are CSVGVGSYEQYF.